These 26 T cell receptor beta chains share one sample of origin, sequenced in a study of shared clonotypes between healthy human individuals. Sequenced by immunoSEQ multiplex PCR; TCRdb stores in-frame clones only, minus some. The sample consists of a few million clones, 93% of them appearing once. Sequenced input: naive CD4+ T cells from PBMCs. Subset in this sample: CD45RA+ positively selected. These receptor sequences come from a man younger than 30 in good health. Some clones in this sample may be carry-over from other donors' samples.

The V call is TRBV27, the J call TRBJ2-3; 7 nucleotides agree with TRBD1. Germline CDR1 MNHEY, CDR2 SMNVEV (reference sequence). V lost 0 bases to trimming and J lost 5 bases; unmatched junction nucleotides: 8. The CDR3 is 16 amino acids. CDR3 sequence reads: CASSLSVQGREDTQYF. DNA for the CDR3: TGTGCCAGCAGTTTATCGGTACAGGGGAGAGAAGATACGCAGTATTTT.

About this clone itself: One end of the junction fails to match germline, which may point to a read error. The V gene is TRBV5-4, the J gene TRBJ2-7; 13 nucleotides match TRBD2. The CDR3 extends over 12 amino acids. Germline V gives CDR1 SGHNT, CDR2 YYREEE (reference sequence). Written as DNA, the CDR3 is TGTGCCAGCAGCAAAGGACTAGCGGGAGAGGACTTC. It translates to CASSKGLAGEDF.

In its sample, this clone was seen once. This chain connects TRBV7-8 to TRBJ2-1; 7 bases align to TRBD2. The germline V gene has CDR1 SGHVS and CDR2 FQNEAQ. The CDR3 contains 15 residues. With 5 bases clipped from V and 5 bases from J, the junction kept 9 bases outside the gene matches. CDR3 in DNA: TGTGCCAGCAGCGACGGTGCTAGCGGTAACAATGAGCAGTTCTTC. This codes for CASSDGASGNNEQFF.

This clone was seen once. This sample also contains other DNA sequences that code for the same CDR3. The chain recombines TRBV7-2 with TRBJ2-1; D ambiguous. CDR1 is SGHTA, CDR2 FQGNSA, per germline. Trimming shortened V by 1 base and J by 2 bases, and 3 bases separated the two germline ends. This CDR3 comprises 13 residues. CDR3 sequence reads: CASSLGTYNEQFF. The CDR3 coding sequence is TGTGCCAGCAGCTTAGGGACCTACAATGAGCAGTTCTTC.

The chain is built from TRBV4-1 and TRBJ1-5, with 9 positions matching TRBD1. V trimming: 5 bases; J trimming: 0 bases; junction bases outside the gene matches: 11. The CDR3 length is 18 residues. Germline loops: CDR1 MGHRA, CDR2 YSYEKL. CDR3 loop: CASSYRRDRVGSNQPQHF. In DNA form, the CDR3 reads TGCGCCAGCAGCTACCGCCGGGACAGGGTTGGTAGCAATCAGCCCCAGCATTTT.

V usage is TRBV2 and J usage is TRBJ1-2; D is undetermined. V was clipped by 6 bases and J by 4 bases, with 9 bases between them. Germline V gene sequence: CDR1 SNHLY, CDR2 FYNNEI. The CDR3 consists of 12 residues. CDR3 sequence reads: CASREQPYGYTF. CDR3 bases: TGTGCCAGCAGGGAGCAGCCCTATGGCTACACCTTC. The complete variable domain, with remaining parts taken from reference TRBV2 and TRBJ1-2, reads EPEVTQTPSHQVTQMGQEVILRCVPISNHLYFYWYRQILGQKVEFLVSFYNNEISEKSEIFDDQFSVERPDGSNFTLKIRSTKLEDSAMYFCASREQPYGYTFGSGTRLTVV.

The rearrangement links TRBV18 to TRBJ2-1; D ambiguous. V lost 3 bases to trimming and J lost 2 bases, with 14 bases between them. The CDR3 length is 16 residues. Germline V gene lookup returns CDR1 KGHSH and CDR2 LQKENI. The CDR3, as DNA: TGTGCCAGCTCACCCGCCCGGTACCAAACCTACAATGAGCAGTTCTTC. Protein: CASSPARYQTYNEQFF.

The genes are TRBV20-1 and TRBJ1-2; D is unclear. The CDR3 sequence is 10 residues long. Per germline, CDR1 DFQATT and CDR2 SNEGSKA (reference sequence). Trimming took off 6 bases at V and 7 bases at J, with 9 bases between the two ends. The CDR3 reads CSAQAVGYTF. Here the CDR3 DNA reads TGCAGTGCCCAGGCGGTTGGCTACACCTTC.

The gene calls are TRBV27 and TRBJ2-5; 9 bases align to TRBD2. In germline, CDR1 is MNHEY, CDR2 SMNVEV (reference sequence). The CDR3 contains 15 residues. The J segment lost 5 bases and the V segment lost 0 bases, leaving 4 bases of the junction unmatched. CDR3 region: CASSLSGGRGETQYF. The CDR3 region has the DNA TGTGCCAGCAGTTTATCGGGCGGGAGGGGGGAGACCCAGTACTTC.

This rearrangement joins TRBV14 to TRBJ2-1; possibly TRBD1 for D (6 bases). V was trimmed by 1 base and J by 7 bases, leaving 8 bases between them. The CDR3 consists of 13 residues. Germline V gene data show CDR1 as SGHDN and CDR2 as FVKESK. CDR3 protein: CASSQGTVNEQFF. The CDR3 DNA reads TGTGCCAGCAGCCAAGGGACAGTGAATGAGCAGTTCTTC.

This clone has more than one count but fewer than ten. Other DNA sequences of this sample code for an identical CDR3. The rearrangement links TRBV27 to TRBJ1-1, with 9 bases lining up with TRBD1. V dropped 3 bases and J dropped 4; count of bases not matched to a gene: 0. This CDR3 comprises 13 residues. Germline lookup yields CDR1 MNHEY and CDR2 SMNVEV (reference sequence). The chain's CDR3 is CASSLDRGTEAFF. CDR3 bases: TGTGCCAGCAGTTTGGACAGGGGCACTGAAGCTTTCTTT.

The genes are TRBV19 and TRBJ1-1; D not resolved. The CDR3 spans 14 residues. With 6 bases removed from V and 8 bases from J, the gap between germline ends came to 19 bases. In germline, CDR1 is LNHDA, CDR2 SQIVND (reference sequence). The CDR3 protein is CASSSPARSQEAFF. The CDR3 nucleotides are TGTGCCAGTAGCTCCCCCGCCAGGTCCCAAGAAGCTTTCTTT.

This chain uses TRBV7-9 with TRBJ2-1; 8 bases line up with TRBD2. V was clipped by 3 bases and J by 4 bases; unmatched bases: 2. The CDR3 is 14 residues long. Germline loops: CDR1 SEHNR, CDR2 FQNEAQ (reference sequence). CDR3: CASSFTGGYNEQFF. Written as DNA, the CDR3 is TGTGCCAGCAGCTTCACGGGGGGGTACAATGAGCAGTTCTTC.

This clone showed up just once. A junction boundary mismatches the germline segment, possibly from a read error. Written as DNA, the CDR3 is TGCAGCGTTCAAGACACCGGGGAGCTGTTTTTT. The encoded protein is CSVQDTGELFF. The rearrangement uses TRBV29-1 and TRBJ2-2; D unresolved. Looked up from germline, CDR1 is SQVTM and CDR2 is ANQGSEA. This CDR3 is built from 11 residues.

V gene TRBV19 combines with J gene TRBJ2-1, with D perhaps TRBD2 (5 bases). CDR1 is LNHDA and CDR2 is SQIVND in the germline V gene (reference sequence). The V end lost 3 bases, the J end lost 5 bases, and 14 bases lay between the germline ends. The CDR3 consists of 15 residues. CDR3 sequence reads: CASSIFLALHNEQFF. The CDR3 bases are TGTGCCAGTAGTATCTTCCTAGCCCTACACAATGAGCAGTTCTTC.

The chain uses TRBV7-9 and TRBJ2-7; TRBD1 matches at 8 bases. The CDR3 contains 14 residues. In germline, CDR1 is SEHNR, CDR2 FQNEAQ (reference sequence). J gave up 5 bases and V 7 bases, and 10 bases lay outside the gene matches. The DNA of the CDR3 is TGTGCCAGCACCCGACCGGCGACAGGGGACGAGCAGTACTTC. Translated: CASTRPATGDEQYF.

This chain connects TRBV15 to TRBJ2-7; 10 nucleotides match TRBD1. The V segment lost 5 bases and the J segment 6 bases; nucleotides outside the gene matches: 7. The CDR3 covers 14 residues. The V gene's germline CDR1 is LNHNV and CDR2 YYDKDF (reference sequence). CDR3 nucleotides: TGTGCCACCAGCCCCGGGACAGGGGTTAGCGAGCAGTACTTC. Residues: CATSPGTGVSEQYF.

This chain joins TRBV5-1 and TRBJ2-7, with D perhaps TRBD1 (6 bases). V was clipped by 0 bases and J by 2 bases, with 15 bases between them. From germline, CDR1 is SGHRS and CDR2 YFSETQ. There are 16 residues in the CDR3. This CDR3 reads CASSLAGTPTTYEQYF. The CDR3 DNA follows: TGCGCCAGCAGCTTGGCCGGGACACCTACCACCTACGAGCAGTACTTC.

The chain recombines TRBV29-1 with TRBJ2-4, with D possibly TRBD2 on 5 matching bases. The germline gives CDR1 SQVTM, CDR2 ANQGSEA. This CDR3 contains 14 residues. V lost 4 bases and J lost 1, with 11 bases in between. CDR3 residues: CSVAGKVAKNIQYF. The CDR3 coding sequence is TGCAGCGTTGCGGGGAAAGTGGCCAAAAACATTCAGTACTTC.

This chain connects TRBV21-1 to TRBJ1-4. TRBV21-1 is marked as a pseudogene. There are 20 residues in the CDR3. The CDR3 region has the DNA TGTGCCAGCAGCAAAGCGCTGGGAGCGGGACACCCTCCGAGTGGGAAAAAACTGTTTTTT. The encoded protein is CASSKALGAGHPPSGKKLFF.

Comment on this clone: The same CDR3 arises from other DNA sequences in this sample as well. The chain links TRBV30 to TRBJ1-5; D might be TRBD1 (6 bases). Germline loops: CDR1 GTSNPN, CDR2 SVGIG (reference sequence). The V gene lost 0 bases and the J gene lost 7 bases, with 13 bases spanning the gap. The CDR3 runs to 14 residues. DNA of the CDR3: TGTGCCTGGAGTGTACGCGGGGGGGGCCAGCCCCAGCATTTT. It is translated as CAWSVRGGGQPQHF.

The chain links TRBV7-3 to TRBJ2-3, with TRBD2 matching 14 bases. With V trimmed by 3 bases and J by 10 bases, 9 bases remained unmatched. Germline CDR1 is SGHTA and CDR2 is FQGTGA. The CDR3 totals 16 residues. The CDR3 DNA follows: TGTGCCAGCAGCTTGGGGACTAGCGGGAGAGGTATGGCGCAGTATTTT. It is translated as CASSLGTSGRGMAQYF.

The chain links TRBV7-6 to TRBJ1-2, with TRBD1 matching 10 bases. The V gene's germline CDR1 is SGHVS and CDR2 FNYEAQ. The CDR3 loop spans 15 amino acids. Trimming removed 3 bases from V and 6 bases from J; junction bases left unmatched: 7. CDR3 protein: CASSLGQGIRDGYTF. In nucleotides, the CDR3 is TGTGCCAGCAGCTTGGGACAGGGGATTAGGGATGGCTACACCTTC.

This clone was seen only once. J is TRBJ2-1 and V is TRBV9, with TRBD2 identical over 10 bases. This CDR3 contains 17 residues. J gave up 2 bases and V 5 bases, and 10 bases lay outside the gene matches. Germline-derived CDR1 and CDR2 are SGDLS and YYNGEE. The CDR3 DNA sequence: TGTGCCAGCAGTAGCCATATAGCGGGAGGTCCCTACAATGAGCAGTTCTTC. Protein product: CASSSHIAGGPYNEQFF. The whole variable domain, filled in from reference TRBV9 and TRBJ2-1, reads DSGVTQTPKHLITATGQRVTLRCSPRSGDLSVYWYQQSLDQGLQFLIQYYNGEERAKGNILERFSAQQFPDLHSELNLSSLELGDSALYFCASSSHIAGGPYNEQFFGPGTRLTVL.

The chain combines TRBV7-2 with TRBJ2-5; the D gene is possibly TRBD2 (6 bases). The CDR3 is 15 amino acids. CDR1 and CDR2 (germline): SGHTA, FQGNSA. V was trimmed by 5 bases and J by 0 bases, leaving 13 bases between them. CDR3 sequence reads: CASSRGGAYQETQYF. The CDR3, as DNA: TGTGCCAGCAGCCGAGGAGGGGCGTACCAAGAGACCCAGTACTTC.

The rearrangement links TRBV28 to TRBJ1-1, with 9 bases identical to TRBD1. The germline V gene encodes CDR1 MDHEN and CDR2 SYDVKM. The CDR3 has 13 residues. V lost 3 bases and J lost 11; bases outside the gene matches: 7. Written as DNA, the CDR3 is TGTGCCAGCAGTTTGGCGGGGACAGGGATGGCTTTCTTT. It encodes CASSLAGTGMAFF.